What follows are 17 T cell receptor beta chains derived from one specimen sequenced in a study of blood T cell repertoires in COVID-19. Assay: immunoSEQ multiplex PCR; the TCRdb copy retains only in-frame clones and omits some. Here the sample spans around 160,000 clones, around 85% being singletons. Sequencing was carried out using peripheral blood. Receptor source: a woman aged 55-70 years with COVID-19, enrolled during active disease.

This chain links TRBV3-1 (or the pseudogene TRBV3-2) with TRBJ1-1; a possible D gene is TRBD1 (5 bases). Trimming cost V 5 bases and J 1 base, with 8 bases left between them. Germline V gene lookup returns CDR1 LGHDT and CDR2 YNNKEL (reference sequence). CDR3 size: 13 residues. Here the CDR3 DNA reads TGTGCCAGCAGCTCTACAGGGAACACTGAAGCTTTCTTT. Amino acids: CASSSTGNTEAFF.

This clone was seen only once. The chain uses TRBV5-1 and TRBJ1-1; tentatively, D is TRBD1 (5 bases). V was cut by 3 bases and J by 3 bases, with 9 bases left in between. The germline V gene encodes CDR1 SGHRS and CDR2 YFSETQ. There are 13 residues in the CDR3. CDR3 sequence: CASSSPGDTEAFF. The CDR3 nucleotides read TGCGCCAGCAGCTCGCCGGGGGACACTGAAGCTTTCTTT.

This chain connects TRBV5-1 to TRBJ1-2; D may be TRBD1 (6 bases). The germline V gene encodes CDR1 SGHRS and CDR2 YFSETQ. This CDR3 spans 15 amino acids. Trimming removed 4 bases from V and 4 bases from J, with 17 bases in between. The CDR3 protein is CASSPRQAFGYGYTF. The CDR3 nucleotides read TGCGCCAGCAGCCCTAGACAGGCTTTCGGCTATGGCTACACCTTC.

The chain links TRBV18 to TRBJ1-6; perhaps TRBD1 as D (5 bases). The germline V gene has CDR1 KGHSH and CDR2 LQKENI. V was trimmed by 6 bases and J by 9 bases, leaving 12 bases between them. The CDR3 is made up of 13 amino acids. The CDR3 sequence: CASSPAQASPLHF. The DNA for the CDR3 is TGTGCCAGCTCCCCAGCACAGGCTTCACCCCTCCACTTT.

The rearrangement links TRBV29-1 to TRBJ2-1; 9 bases line up with TRBD1. V was clipped by 0 bases and J by 4 bases; unmatched bases: 7. In germline, CDR1 is SQVTM, CDR2 ANQGSEA. CDR3 length equals 16 residues. DNA for the CDR3: TGCAGCGTTGAAGAAGCATTGACAGGGGGGTACAATGAGCAGTTCTTC. Translated: CSVEEALTGGYNEQFF.

The chain employs TRBV12-5 and TRBJ2-7; possibly TRBD2 for D (6 bases). The CDR3 loop spans 13 amino acids. V was clipped by 6 bases and J by 7 bases, with 16 bases between them. Germline-derived CDR1 and CDR2 are LGHNT and FRNRAP. DNA of the CDR3: TGTGCTAGTGGATACACGTCCGGGGGAGAGCAGTACTTC. As protein: CASGYTSGGEQYF.

This sequence joins TRBV18 and TRBJ2-3; 7 bases agree with TRBD1. The germline gives CDR1 KGHSH, CDR2 LQKENI. Unmatched junction bases numbered 10, after V lost 2 bases and J lost 2 bases. The CDR3 has 17 residues. DNA of the CDR3: TGTGCCAGCTCACCATCGGGTGGACAGGCATTCACAGATACGCAGTATTTT. Residues: CASSPSGGQAFTDTQYF.

The chain combines TRBV20-1 with TRBJ2-3, with D tentatively TRBD2 (6 bases). The length of the CDR3 is 14 residues. The germline gives CDR1 DFQATT, CDR2 SNEGSKA (reference sequence). The germline V and J ends were trimmed by 3 bases and 0 bases, with 10 bases remaining between them. CDR3 region: CSASLGGSTDTQYF. The CDR3 bases are TGCAGTGCTAGTTTGGGAGGCAGCACAGATACGCAGTATTTT.

The chain joins TRBV6-5 to TRBJ1-2; 9 bases agree with TRBD1. The junction had 3 bases not matched to a gene; V was cut back by 0 bases and J by 4 bases. The CDR3 has 15 residues. The V gene's germline CDR1 is MNHEY and CDR2 SVGAGI. The CDR3 region has the DNA TGTGCCAGCAGTTACTCTGGGACAGGGAGCTATGGCTACACCTTC. Protein product: CASSYSGTGSYGYTF.

The sample holds a few counts of this clone. V gene TRBV5-1 combines with J gene TRBJ2-5; 13 nucleotides match TRBD2. CDR3 length: 19 amino acids. Germline values: CDR1 SGHRS, CDR2 YFSETQ. V lost 0 bases and J lost 4; bases outside the gene matches: 12. CDR3 DNA: TGCGCCAGCAGCTTGGTTCCGACTAGCGGGGGGACATCATCAGAGACCCAGTACTTC. Its protein product is CASSLVPTSGGTSSETQYF.

The chain couples TRBV5-5 to TRBJ1-1; tentative D call: TRBD1 (6 bases). The CDR3 covers 16 residues. Germline V gene data show CDR1 as SGHKS and CDR2 as YYEKEE (reference sequence). Between the trimmed V and J ends, which lost 1 base and 2 bases, there was a span of 15 bases. CDR3 amino acids: CASSLMGHGFNTEAFF. The CDR3 DNA sequence: TGTGCCAGCAGCTTGATGGGACACGGTTTTAACACTGAAGCTTTCTTT.

This clone has only a few counts. This chain uses TRBV2 with TRBJ1-3, with D possibly TRBD1 on 6 matching bases. The CDR3 spans 14 residues. V shed 7 bases and J shed 2 bases, with 12 bases lying between them. Germline-derived CDR1 and CDR2 are SNHLY and FYNNEI. Here the CDR3 reads CASTHAGAGNTIYF. CDR3 nucleotide sequence: TGTGCCAGCACCCACGCAGGGGCTGGAAACACCATATATTTT.

This rearrangement joins TRBV19 to TRBJ1-5; D gene ambiguous. V lost 6 bases to trimming and J lost 0 bases, with 3 bases between them. The CDR3 is 12 amino acids. CDR1 is LNHDA, CDR2 SQIVND, per germline (reference sequence). In DNA form, the CDR3 reads TGTGCCAGTAGGGCTAGCAATCAGCCCCAGCATTTT. Its protein product is CASRASNQPQHF. Supplemented by reference TRBV19 and TRBJ1-5, the full variable domain reads DGGITQSPKYLFRKEGQNVTLSCEQNLNHDAMYWYRQDPGQGLRLIYYSQIVNDFQKGDIAEGYSVSREKKESFPLTVTSAQKNPTAFYLCASRASNQPQHFGDGTRLSIL.

The chain joins TRBV12-3 or TRBV12-4 to TRBJ1-1; 8 nucleotides align to TRBD1. This CDR3 is built from 13 residues. V lost 4 bases, J lost 4 bases, and 2 bases stayed unmatched. This chain's CDR3 is CASSYRGTTEAFF. The CDR3 region has the DNA TGTGCCAGCAGTTACAGGGGGACCACTGAAGCTTTCTTT.

This chain joins TRBV10-3 and TRBJ1-5; TRBD1 agrees at 7 bases. This CDR3 is built from 14 residues. V gave up 4 bases and J gave up 3 bases; unmatched junction bases: 3. The germline CDR1 and CDR2 sequences are ENHRY and SYGVKD. CDR3 nucleotide sequence: TGTGCCATCAGTGCCGGGACAGTCAATCAGCCCCAGCATTTT. Its translation: CAISAGTVNQPQHF.

The chain has TRBV25-1 and TRBJ1-1; TRBD1 might be the D (5 bases). Germline V gene lookup returns CDR1 MGHDK and CDR2 SYGVNS. Trimming took off 5 bases at V and 1 base at J, with 17 bases between the two ends. The CDR3 covers 16 residues. The CDR3 spells CASSPLRGRKNTEAFF. The DNA for the CDR3 is TGTGCCAGCAGTCCCCTAAGGGGCAGAAAGAACACTGAAGCTTTCTTT.

This chain links TRBV7-9 with TRBJ1-2, with 8 bases aligning to TRBD1. The CDR3 is 15 residues long. Trimming removed 1 base from V and 4 bases from J; junction bases left unmatched: 5. Germline V gene data show CDR1 as SEHNR and CDR2 as FQNEAQ (reference sequence). The CDR3 DNA reads TGTGCCAGCAGCTTAGGACAGGGGATCAGCTATGGCTACACCTTC. Translation gives CASSLGQGISYGYTF.